This TCR beta chain was recorded in a study of T cell responses to AZD1222 COVID-19 vaccine. Libraries were prepared by immunoSEQ multiplex PCR; TCRdb keeps only in-frame clonotypes and omits some of them. The data show more than 110,000 clones, approximately 90% seen once. In this sample, this clone turned up a few times. Its specificity is not known. Whole-study findings and limits: Clonal diversity may have been underestimated in mostly white British donors. Within unmutated variant regions lay the reported targets of nearly half of spike-specific TCRs.

Germline loops: CDR1 SGHTS, CDR2 YDEGEE. Trimming took 2 bases from V and 4 from J, leaving 10 bases between them. CDR3 size: 13 residues. Sample: peripheral blood, taken on day 0 of AZD1222 vaccination. The chain joins TRBV5-8 to TRBJ2-7; D is unclear. This sequence was found in an adult in good health. Here the CDR3 DNA reads TGTGCCAGCAGCTTAGGCGTAAGGTACGAGCAGTACTTC. Translating gives CASSLGVRYEQYF. Full variable domain (missing parts from reference TRBV5-8 and TRBJ2-7): EAGVTQSPTHLIKTRGQQATLRCSPISGHTSVYWYQQALGLGLQFLLWYDEGEERNRGNFPPRFSGRQFPNYSSELNVNALELEDSALYLCASSLGVRYEQYFGPGTRLTVT.